These 3 T cell receptor beta chains came from one sample sequenced in a study of shared clonotypes between healthy human individuals. The table came from immunoSEQ multiplex PCR; TCRdb's copy has only in-frame clones and leaves some out. The data show some 1,400,000 clones, with roughly 95% seen just once and over 1% held by the top ten. The material sequenced was naive CD4+ T cells sorted from blood. Subset of the sample: CD45RA+ positively selected. These receptors were obtained from a young man in good health.

V gene TRBV7-3 combines with J gene TRBJ2-5; D possibly uses TRBD1 or TRBD2 (5 bases each). The germline gives CDR1 SGHTA, CDR2 FQGTGA. Deletions cut 5 bases from V and 3 bases from J, with 10 bases between. This CDR3 comprises 13 residues. CDR3 sequence reads: CASSQGDEETQYF. The CDR3 DNA follows: TGTGCCAGCAGCCAAGGGGACGAAGAGACCCAGTACTTC.

The J gene is TRBJ2-7, the V gene TRBV18, with a possible D match to TRBD1 (5 bases). This CDR3 comprises 14 residues. Trimming took off 4 bases at V and 4 bases at J, with 14 bases between the two ends. The germline CDR1 and CDR2 sequences are KGHSH and LQKENI. The CDR3 reads CASSHNGQRYEQYF. CDR3 bases: TGTGCCAGCTCACACAATGGACAAAGGTACGAGCAGTACTTC.

The V gene is TRBV5-1, the J gene TRBJ2-2, with D uncertain. This CDR3 contains 14 residues. Germline CDR1 is SGHRS and CDR2 is YFSETQ. V gave up 0 bases and J gave up 10 bases, with 13 bases separating them. Written as DNA, the CDR3 is TGCGCCAGCAGCTTGGTGGCTGAGGTCCCGGAGCTGTTTTTT. Translated, it gives CASSLVAEVPELFF.